This entry lists 10 T cell receptor beta chains sequenced from one sample in a study of Ad26.COV2.S vaccination and SARS-CoV-2 variants. Documented treatment: around 19 received Ad26.COV2.S at low or high dose, single or two shots; about 5 received placebo; per-sample allocation not given. The samples date from day 63 after the first vaccine or placebo injection. Method: immunoSEQ multiplex PCR; TCRdb's copy keeps in-frame clones and lacks some. The sample lists a few hundred thousand clones; about 88% were seen once. The material sequenced was peripheral blood, taken in a trial of Ad26.COV2.S vaccine versus placebo. The receptors were sampled from a person aged 18-65 years who received the Ad26.COV2.S COVID-19 vaccine or a placebo.

The chain uses TRBV2 and TRBJ1-6; 9 bases align to TRBD1. With V trimmed by 8 bases and J by 4 bases, 3 bases remained unmatched. The length of the CDR3 is 14 residues. CDR1 and CDR2 (germline): SNHLY, FYNNEI. CDR3 sequence: CASGDRDYNSPLHF. As DNA, the CDR3 is TGTGCCAGCGGGGACAGGGATTATAATTCACCCCTCCACTTT.

The chain links TRBV5-6 to TRBJ1-4, with a possible D match to TRBD1 (5 bases). V lost 3 bases and J 14 bases, leaving 14 bases between the germline ends. The CDR3 is made up of 12 amino acids. Germline V gene sequence: CDR1 SGHDT, CDR2 YYEEEE. In DNA form, the CDR3 reads TGTGCCAGCAGCTCGGGCCCAGGGCGTCTGTTTTTT. Translated, it gives CASSSGPGRLFF.

The chain has TRBV20-1 and TRBJ2-5; D uncertain. The germline V gene has CDR1 DFQATT and CDR2 SNEGSKA (reference sequence). Trimming left V 0 bases short and J 4 bases short, with 3 bases between. The CDR3 has 11 amino acids. The CDR3 nucleotides read TGCAGTGCTAGAGAAACAGAGACCCAGTACTTC. It encodes CSARETETQYF.

The chain couples TRBV29-1 to TRBJ2-7; D tentatively reads TRBD1 or TRBD2 (6 bases each). Germline CDR1 SQVTM, CDR2 ANQGSEA. The ends were cut back, 6 bases at V and 0 bases at J, with 12 bases in the middle. The CDR3 sequence is 13 residues long. The CDR3 DNA is TGCAGCGTCGGCGGGGACAACTCCTACGAGCAGTACTTC. This sequence encodes CSVGGDNSYEQYF.

The chain combines TRBV27 with TRBJ2-3; TRBD1 might be the D (6 bases). The V end was cut by 7 bases, the J end by 1 base, with 15 bases between. This CDR3 contains 15 residues. Germline V lookup: CDR1 MNHEY, CDR2 SMNVEV (reference sequence). The CDR3: CASKLYRARTDTQYF. CDR3 bases: TGTGCCAGCAAACTTTACAGGGCCCGCACAGATACGCAGTATTTT.

This chain connects TRBV9 to TRBJ1-3; the match to TRBD1 covers 10 bases. Unmatched junction bases numbered 4, after V lost 3 bases and J lost 4 bases. The CDR3 covers 15 residues. Germline CDR1 SGDLS, CDR2 YYNGEE. The CDR3 is CASSATGGFGNTIYF. CDR3 sequence (DNA): TGTGCCAGCAGCGCGACAGGGGGCTTCGGAAACACCATATATTTT.

The V call is TRBV4-1, the J call TRBJ1-6, with a tentative D call TRBD1 (6 bases). The V end was cut by 5 bases, the J end by 7 bases, with 12 bases between. This CDR3 has 14 residues. The V gene's germline CDR1 is MGHRA and CDR2 YSYEKL. Here the CDR3 reads CASSSRTENSPLHF. The CDR3, as DNA: TGCGCCAGCAGCTCAAGGACAGAAAATTCACCCCTCCACTTT.

The chain couples TRBV7-2 to TRBJ2-1; D may be TRBD2 (5 bases). Trimming took off 2 bases at V and 6 bases at J, with 17 bases between the two ends. This CDR3 has 16 residues. The V gene's germline CDR1 is SGHTA and CDR2 FQGNSA. The CDR3 DNA sequence: TGTGCCAGCAGCTTATTTCGTGGGAGAGGCGGCAATGAGCAGTTCTTC. Translated, it gives CASSLFRGRGGNEQFF.

V gene TRBV10-3 combines with J gene TRBJ2-5; 12 positions match TRBD2. V dropped 6 bases and J dropped 5; count of bases not matched to a gene: 4. From germline, CDR1 is ENHRY and CDR2 SYGVKD. CDR3 length: 14 residues. CDR3 coding DNA: TGTGCCATCAGGGACACTAGCGGGGGGGAGACCCAGTACTTC. The encoded protein is CAIRDTSGGETQYF.

V gene TRBV4-1 combines with J gene TRBJ2-1; D is undetermined. CDR1 is MGHRA and CDR2 is YSYEKL in the germline V gene. The CDR3 extends over 16 amino acids. With 0 bases removed from V and 0 bases from J, the gap between germline ends came to 9 bases. CDR3 loop: CASSQDASSSYNEQFF. Written as DNA, the CDR3 is TGCGCCAGCAGCCAAGATGCCAGTAGCTCCTACAATGAGCAGTTCTTC.